This entry lists 14 T cell receptor beta chains sequenced from one sample in a study of T cell responses to AZD1222 COVID-19 vaccine (dated by TCRdb to 2020 to 2022). The time point label for this specimen denotes: about 28 days (+/-7) after the second vaccine dose. Library generation was performed with the immunoSEQ multiplex PCR assay. This immuneACCESS table, as held by TCRdb, lists in-frame sequences with V and J called but not all clones. Of the missing ones, under half trace to an unresolved V gene in checked studies; the others have no known cause. This sample comprises about 150,000 clones, 90% of them detected only once. Approximately 1.4% of the sample belongs to the ten largest clones. This specimen consisted of peripheral blood, obtained 28 days after the second AZD1222 dose. The receptors derive from an adult who received the AZD1222 COVID-19 vaccine.

The chain uses TRBV28 and TRBJ2-7; D possibly matches TRBD1 or TRBD2 (7 bases each). V was cut by 11 bases and J by 1 base, with 15 bases left in between. The CDR3 covers 13 residues. Germline values: CDR1 MDHEN, CDR2 SYDVKM. CDR3 in amino acids: CAGGGQRSYEQYF. The CDR3, as DNA: TGTGCCGGGGGGGGACAGCGTTCCTACGAGCAGTACTTC.

This chain joins TRBV6-1 and TRBJ1-2, with TRBD1 as a possible D gene (5 bases). This CDR3 has 17 residues. Trimming took off 0 bases at V and 4 bases at J, with 18 bases between the two ends. Germline CDR1 reads MNHNS; CDR2 reads SASEGT. The CDR3 loop is CASSEAKGGPGTYGYTF. CDR3 nucleotides: TGTGCCAGCAGTGAAGCCAAAGGTGGGCCAGGGACCTATGGCTACACCTTC.

This chain uses TRBV5-1 with TRBJ2-1, with 8 nucleotides matching TRBD1. Unmatched junction bases numbered 12, after V lost 5 bases and J lost 8 bases. CDR3 length: 15 residues. Germline V lookup: CDR1 SGHRS, CDR2 YFSETQ. The CDR3 region is CASRGGQGRFDEQFF. The CDR3 DNA is TGCGCCAGCAGGGGCGGACAGGGTAGGTTTGATGAGCAGTTCTTC.

This rearrangement joins TRBV7-9 to TRBJ2-7; D may be TRBD1 (6 bases). This CDR3 region has 15 residues. V gave up 4 bases and J gave up 1 base, with 14 bases separating them. Germline CDR1 is SEHNR and CDR2 is FQNEAQ (reference sequence). CDR3 nucleotide sequence: TGTGCCAGCAGCTCTAATACAGGGAAATCCTACGAGCAGTACTTC. Protein: CASSSNTGKSYEQYF.

This sequence joins TRBV7-9 and TRBJ2-7; TRBD1 matches 8 bases. With V trimmed by 4 bases and J by 1 base, 15 bases remained unmatched. This CDR3 has 18 amino acids. Germline V CDR1 and CDR2: SEHNR, FQNEAQ (reference sequence). The CDR3 protein is CASSSRPTRTGNSYEQYF. The CDR3 DNA reads as TGTGCCAGCAGCTCACGGCCTACTCGGACAGGGAATTCCTACGAGCAGTACTTC.

This clone was seen once. The V and J genes are TRBV9 and TRBJ1-4, with D possibly being TRBD1 (5 bases). The germline V gene has CDR1 SGDLS and CDR2 YYNGEE. The CDR3 contains 16 residues. V lost 3 bases and J 3 bases, leaving 15 bases between the germline ends. CDR3 bases: TGTGCCAGCAGCGACCACGAGGGGTTCGCTAATGAAAAACTGTTTTTT. Translated, it gives CASSDHEGFANEKLFF.

The rearrangement links TRBV5-4 to TRBJ2-7; no definite D call. This CDR3 is built from 14 residues. Germline V gene sequence: CDR1 SGHNT, CDR2 YYREEE (reference sequence). V was clipped by 4 bases and J by 0 bases, with 11 bases between them. As DNA, the CDR3 is TGTGCCAGCAGCGGGCGGATAAACTCCTACGAGCAGTACTTC. The encoded protein is CASSGRINSYEQYF.

J is TRBJ2-7 and V is TRBV18, with D possibly called TRBD1 or TRBD2 (5 bases each). The germline V and J ends were trimmed by 5 bases and 5 bases, with 13 bases remaining between them. This CDR3 has 13 residues. Germline loops: CDR1 KGHSH, CDR2 LQKENI. CDR3 loop: CASSVLGAHEQYF. CDR3 sequence (DNA): TGTGCCAGCTCAGTCCTCGGGGCCCACGAGCAGTACTTC.

The chain links TRBV19 to TRBJ1-1; the D is unclear. The CDR3 sequence is 14 residues long. V shed 3 bases and J shed 6 bases, with 14 bases lying between them. Germline V gene sequence: CDR1 LNHDA, CDR2 SQIVND (reference sequence). The DNA for the CDR3 is TGTGCCAGTAGTATTGGCGGGATCTCCCCTGAAGCTTTCTTT. Protein: CASSIGGISPEAFF.

Only one count was recorded for this clone. This chain joins TRBV27 and TRBJ2-7; TRBD2 agrees at 9 bases. Germline V CDR1 and CDR2: MNHEY, SMNVEV (reference sequence). CDR3 length: 15 residues. The junction had 3 bases not matched to a gene; V was cut back by 1 base and J by 2 bases. CDR3 sequence: CASSLFSGRPYEQYF. Here the CDR3 DNA reads TGTGCCAGCAGTTTATTTAGCGGGAGACCCTACGAGCAGTACTTC.

V usage is TRBV7-9 and J usage is TRBJ2-7; 13 nucleotides line up with TRBD2. J lost 4 bases, V lost 5 bases, and 8 bases had no gene match. Germline loops: CDR1 SEHNR, CDR2 FQNEAQ (reference sequence). This CDR3 is built from 16 residues. The CDR3 nucleotides are TGTGCCAGCAGCCCCGCACTAGCGGGAGGGCCGTACGAGCAGTACTTC. Translating gives CASSPALAGGPYEQYF.

This clone was counted a single time. The chain couples TRBV13 to TRBJ1-1; D ambiguous. Germline CDR1 is PRHDT and CDR2 is FYEKMQ (reference sequence). Between the trimmed V and J ends, which lost 3 bases and 1 base, there was a span of 6 bases. The CDR3 sequence is 13 residues long. The CDR3 DNA is TGTGCCAGCAGCTTCAGCCAGAACACTGAAGCTTTCTTT. It specifies CASSFSQNTEAFF.

The genes are TRBV6-5 and TRBJ1-3; D may be TRBD1 (5 bases). V was clipped by 8 bases and J by 9 bases, with 14 bases between them. Germline values: CDR1 MNHEY, CDR2 SVGAGI. CDR3 length: 12 amino acids. The CDR3 DNA reads as TGTGCCAGCGAGGGGTCCCAGCGCACCATATATTTT. Translating gives CASEGSQRTIYF.

V usage is TRBV5-1 and J usage is TRBJ2-1, with D perhaps TRBD1 (6 bases). Germline CDR1 SGHRS, CDR2 YFSETQ. Trimming removed 5 bases from V and 7 bases from J, with 10 bases in between. This CDR3 spans 12 amino acids. The CDR3 bases are TGCGCCAGCAGAGTACAGGGAAATGAGCAGTTCTTC. It yields the protein CASRVQGNEQFF.